One and the same sample provided the 32 T cell receptor beta chains below, sequenced in a study of identical twins. TCRdb re-called the 5' RACE reads through MiXCR, storing one row per CDR3 protein. The data show 570,000 or so distinct CDR3 sequences, 9.6% seen once. The same sample was also used in a study of yellow fever vaccine responses in identical twins.

Sequencing was carried out using PBMCs. The receptors stem from a woman between 18 and 29 years old in good health.

There are a few counts of this clonotype. The chain recombines TRBV15 with TRBJ1-1, with D possibly being TRBD1 (6 bases). The CDR3 loop spans 17 amino acids. The ends were cut back, 1 base at V and 3 bases at J, with 18 bases in the middle. From germline, CDR1 is LNHNV and CDR2 YYDKDF (reference sequence). CDR3 in amino acids: CATSRGPGWGLDTEAFF. Written as DNA, the CDR3 is TGTGCCACCAGCAGAGGTCCTGGGTGGGGGCTCGACACTGAAGCTTTCTTT.

V usage is TRBV11-1 and J usage is TRBJ2-6; D remains ambiguous. V shed 4 bases and J shed 4 bases, with 8 bases lying between them. This CDR3 has 14 residues. Germline V gene sequence: CDR1 SGHAT, CDR2 FQDESV (reference sequence). The CDR3 region has the DNA TGTGCCAGCAGCTCCAGCAGGGGGGCCAACGTCCTGACTTTC. This encodes CASSSSRGANVLTF. The whole variable domain, filled in from reference TRBV11-1 and TRBJ2-6, reads EAEVAQSPRYKITEKSQAVAFWCDPISGHATLYWYRQILGQGPELLVQFQDESVVDDSQLPKDRFSAERLKGVDSTLKIQPAELGDSAMYLCASSSSRGANVLTFGAGSRLTVL.

This clonotype was picked up many times. J is TRBJ2-3 and V is TRBV5-1, with 7 bases fitting TRBD2. The CDR3 consists of 13 residues. From germline, CDR1 is SGHRS and CDR2 YFSETQ. The junction had 5 bases not matched to a gene; V was cut back by 0 bases and J by 10 bases. The CDR3 is CASSLEGAGAQYF. As DNA, the CDR3 is TGCGCCAGCAGCTTGGAAGGCGCGGGGGCGCAGTATTTT.

This clonotype has ten or more counts. The chain couples TRBV6-5 to TRBJ2-5; no reliable D call. Germline V gene data show CDR1 as MNHEY and CDR2 as SVGAGI. The CDR3 extends over 12 amino acids. Between the trimmed V and J ends, which lost 6 bases and 5 bases, there was a span of 10 bases. The CDR3 reads CASSVVWETQYF. CDR3 nucleotides: TGTGCCAGCAGCGTCGTTTGGGAGACCCAGTACTTC.

V and J are TRBV7-2 and TRBJ2-7; 11 bases align to TRBD1. J lost 2 bases, V lost 5 bases, and 5 bases had no gene match. Germline CDR1 reads SGHTA; CDR2 reads FQGNSA. The CDR3 covers 15 residues. The CDR3 bases are TGTGCCAGCAGCCACGGGGGACAGGGGGCCTACGAGCAGTACTTC. Translating it yields CASSHGGQGAYEQYF.

The rearrangement links TRBV20-1 to TRBJ2-7; TRBD2 aligns across 8 bases. Germline loops: CDR1 DFQATT, CDR2 SNEGSKA (reference sequence). The CDR3 runs 14 residues. The ends lost 3 bases at V and 2 bases at J; junction bases unmatched: 6. CDR3 in amino acids: CSASPIAGTYEQYF. The CDR3 DNA sequence: TGCAGTGCTAGCCCGATAGCGGGAACCTACGAGCAGTACTTC.

This clonotype was observed a handful of times. The chain has TRBV12-3 or TRBV12-4 and TRBJ2-3; a weak D match, TRBD2 (7 bases). V was trimmed by 2 bases and J by 4 bases, leaving 16 bases between them. This CDR3 is 16 amino acids long. The CDR3 DNA reads TGTGCCAGCAGTTTATCGGGGGGCCTCGGGGCAGATACGCAGTATTTT. Translation gives CASSLSGGLGADTQYF.

To note about this clonotype: This could be a read error, since a much larger clone is one nucleotide away. The chain recombines TRBV28 with TRBJ2-1; D gene ambiguous. The CDR3 covers 12 residues. The germline V gene encodes CDR1 MDHEN and CDR2 SYDVKM. Trimming left V 4 bases short and J 4 bases short, with 5 bases between. The CDR3 coding sequence is TGTGCCAGCAGTTCCCAATACAATGAGCAGTTCTTC. Translation: CASSSQYNEQFF.

The gene calls are TRBV20-1 and TRBJ2-7, with TRBD2 matching 7 bases. Germline V lookup: CDR1 DFQATT, CDR2 SNEGSKA (reference sequence). The length of the CDR3 is 19 residues. V shed 3 bases, J shed 2 bases, and the junction held 22 bases outside the gene matches. The CDR3 reads CSASQSGTESSGAPYEQYF. The CDR3 region has the DNA TGCAGTGCTAGCCAGTCCGGGACGGAATCTAGCGGAGCCCCCTACGAGCAGTACTTC.

This clonotype was counted a few times. The chain carries TRBV24-1 and TRBJ2-2; D is perhaps TRBD2 (6 bases). The germline V and J ends were trimmed by 4 bases and 4 bases, with 18 bases remaining between them. The length of the CDR3 is 17 residues. Per the germline V gene, CDR1 is KGHDR and CDR2 is SFDVKD. CDR3 bases: TGTGCCACCAGTGACAGGGTGTGGGGACTTACCACCGGGGAGCTGTTTTTT. It yields the protein CATSDRVWGLTTGELFF.

This clonotype was observed a few times. The V call is TRBV25-1, the J call TRBJ2-5; TRBD1 agrees at 8 bases. V trimming: 7 bases; J trimming: 7 bases; junction bases outside the gene matches: 5. This CDR3 has 12 residues. Germline CDR1 reads MGHDK; CDR2 reads SYGVNS. DNA of the CDR3: TGTGCCAGCAATGACAGGGGAGGGACCCAGTACTTC. It is translated as CASNDRGGTQYF.

This clonotype appeared a few times. V and J are TRBV20-1 and TRBJ2-2, with D uncertain. Germline values: CDR1 DFQATT, CDR2 SNEGSKA (reference sequence). The CDR3 is 13 amino acids. V was shortened by 0 bases and J by 4 bases, with 6 bases between the two germline ends. The CDR3 here is CSAREIVTGELFF. Written as DNA, the CDR3 is TGCAGTGCTAGAGAAATAGTCACCGGGGAGCTGTTTTTT.

This clonotype was found a few times. J is TRBJ2-2 and V is TRBV20-1; TRBD2 matches at 8 bases. The CDR3 consists of 15 residues. The germline V gene encodes CDR1 DFQATT and CDR2 SNEGSKA (reference sequence). Losses at the gene ends were 3 bases for V and 4 bases for J; bases not matched to a gene: 7. The CDR3 region has the DNA TGCAGTGCTAGGTCGGGGGGGCCGGGCACCGGGGAGCTGTTTTTT. The encoded protein is CSARSGGPGTGELFF.

The V gene is TRBV11-1, the J gene TRBJ1-1; possible D gene TRBD1, 6 bases. Germline CDR1 SGHAT, CDR2 FQDESV (reference sequence). V was shortened by 4 bases and J by 0 bases, with 18 bases between the two germline ends. This CDR3 contains 17 residues. CDR3 loop: CASSWKREGVMNTEAFF. The CDR3 region has the DNA TGTGCCAGCAGCTGGAAAAGGGAGGGGGTTATGAACACTGAAGCTTTCTTT.

This clonotype was seen a handful of times. The chain is built from TRBV20-1 and TRBJ2-1, with 7 bases fitting TRBD1. The CDR3 contains 13 residues. From germline, CDR1 is DFQATT and CDR2 SNEGSKA (reference sequence). Trimming cost V 7 bases and J 8 bases; bases outside gene matches: 11. CDR3 nucleotide sequence: TGCAGTGTACTATTTGACAGGGCATATGAGCAGTTCTTC. Encoded protein: CSVLFDRAYEQFF.

This sequence joins TRBV7-9 and TRBJ2-5; 9 bases line up with TRBD1. The germline V gene encodes CDR1 SEHNR and CDR2 FQNEAQ (reference sequence). This CDR3 spans 15 amino acids. Trimming cost V 3 bases and J 5 bases; bases outside gene matches: 7. CDR3 in amino acids: CASSFLGQGWETQYF. The CDR3 DNA reads TGTGCCAGCAGCTTTTTAGGACAGGGGTGGGAGACCCAGTACTTC.

This clonotype was observed many times. The J gene is TRBJ1-2, the V gene TRBV20-1; D not resolved. The CDR3 is made up of 12 amino acids. From germline, CDR1 is DFQATT and CDR2 SNEGSKA (reference sequence). V lost 6 bases to trimming and J lost 7 bases, with 15 bases between them. CDR3 region: CSARTGPSGYTF. In nucleotides, the CDR3 is TGCAGTGCCAGGACGGGCCCCTCTGGCTACACCTTC.

V is TRBV7-8 and J is TRBJ2-7, with D hard to call. V lost 0 bases, J lost 2 bases, and 8 bases lay in between. The germline V gene has CDR1 SGHVS and CDR2 FQNEAQ. The CDR3 has 14 amino acids. CDR3 loop: CASSLAPETYEQYF. The DNA for the CDR3 is TGTGCCAGCAGCTTAGCGCCAGAGACCTACGAGCAGTACTTC.

The chain carries TRBV5-6 and TRBJ2-5, with D possibly being TRBD1 (6 bases). CDR3 length: 13 residues. V was shortened by 7 bases and J by 0 bases, with 10 bases between the two germline ends. Germline CDR1 reads SGHDT; CDR2 reads YYEEEE. CDR3 amino acids: CASQGRDQETQYF. DNA for the CDR3: TGTGCCAGCCAGGGGCGGGACCAAGAGACCCAGTACTTC.

The chain joins TRBV5-1 to TRBJ1-1; 9 bases match TRBD1. This CDR3 spans 12 amino acids. After removal of 0 bases from V and 12 bases from J, the junction contained 3 bases not matched to a gene. Germline V gene sequence: CDR1 SGHRS, CDR2 YFSETQ. CDR3 amino acids: CASSLETGGTFF. The CDR3 DNA is TGCGCCAGCAGCTTGGAGACAGGGGGTACTTTCTTT.

This clonotype came up many times. The rearrangement joins TRBV28 to TRBJ1-5; no definite D call. Germline V lookup: CDR1 MDHEN, CDR2 SYDVKM. V dropped 3 bases and J dropped 2 bases, with 11 bases sitting between them. CDR3 length equals 15 residues. The CDR3 is CASSFLADRNQPQHF. The CDR3 region has the DNA TGTGCCAGCAGTTTCTTGGCAGATCGCAATCAGCCCCAGCATTTT.

This clonotype was counted at least ten times. The chain has TRBV12-3 or TRBV12-4 and TRBJ1-2; D remains ambiguous. V shed 1 base and J shed 2 bases, with 8 bases lying between them. The CDR3 sequence is 14 residues long. The CDR3 here is CASSLGTANYGYTF. The CDR3 nucleotides are TGTGCCAGCAGTTTAGGGACGGCGAACTATGGCTACACCTTC.

The chain uses TRBV20-1 and TRBJ2-1; no clear D gene. CDR1 DFQATT and CDR2 SNEGSKA come from the germline V gene (reference sequence). The CDR3 is 15 residues long. V dropped 0 bases and J dropped 0 bases, with 9 bases sitting between them. The CDR3 DNA is TGCAGTGCTAGAGATATCTCAAGCTCCTACAATGAGCAGTTCTTC. This codes for CSARDISSSYNEQFF.

This clonotype was seen a few times. The chain carries TRBV30 and TRBJ1-1; the D gene is possibly TRBD1 (5 bases). The CDR3 has 14 amino acids. Deletions cut 1 base from V and 5 bases from J, with 14 bases between. Germline V lookup: CDR1 GTSNPN, CDR2 SVGIG (reference sequence). The CDR3: CAWSGVRAHTEAFF. CDR3 bases: TGTGCCTGGAGTGGCGTCAGGGCACATACTGAAGCTTTCTTT.

V and J are TRBV6-1 and TRBJ2-3; TRBD1 might be the D (6 bases). The CDR3 loop spans 15 amino acids. Trimming took 6 bases from V and 0 from J, leaving 13 bases between them. Germline loops: CDR1 MNHNS, CDR2 SASEGT. This chain's CDR3 is CASSRRQVSTDTQYF. CDR3 coding DNA: TGTGCCAGCAGCCGCCGACAGGTTAGCACAGATACGCAGTATTTT.

This clonotype was counted ten times or more. The V call is TRBV20-1, the J call TRBJ2-3; TRBD1 or TRBD2 may be the D gene (5 bases each). Looked up from germline, CDR1 is DFQATT and CDR2 is SNEGSKA (reference sequence). Trimming removed 3 bases at V and 2 bases at J, with 18 bases between. The CDR3 consists of 16 residues. Here the CDR3 DNA reads TGCAGTGCTAGGGGGCATCACGGGGATACCACAGATACGCAGTATTTT. Protein: CSARGHHGDTTDTQYF.

This clonotype came up a few times. The V call is TRBV7-2, the J call TRBJ2-7; maybe TRBD2 (6 bases). V was trimmed by 5 bases and J by 4 bases, leaving 15 bases between them. Germline lookup yields CDR1 SGHTA and CDR2 FQGNSA. CDR3 length: 14 residues. In DNA form, the CDR3 reads TGTGCCAGCAGCCCTAGACTAGGCGGTTACGAGCAGTACTTC. Translation: CASSPRLGGYEQYF.

This clonotype has ten or more counts. The chain is built from TRBV5-1 and TRBJ2-6; D unclear. V was pared by 4 bases and J by 7 bases, with 12 bases between. Germline CDR1 reads SGHRS; CDR2 reads YFSETQ. The CDR3 totals 14 residues. The CDR3 protein is CASSPGVLANVLTF. CDR3 nucleotide sequence: TGCGCCAGCAGCCCTGGGGTCTTAGCCAACGTCCTGACTTTC.

The chain links TRBV20-1 to TRBJ2-7; the D gene is possibly TRBD1 (6 bases). The ends were cut back, 7 bases at V and 2 bases at J, with 15 bases in the middle. Germline CDR1 and CDR2: DFQATT and SNEGSKA (reference sequence). The CDR3 spans 13 residues. The CDR3 protein is CSVREGGTYEQYF. CDR3 coding DNA: TGCAGTGTTAGGGAAGGGGGTACCTACGAGCAGTACTTC.

This clonotype was counted only a few times. This chain connects TRBV12-3 or TRBV12-4 to TRBJ1-1, with D unresolved. This CDR3 spans 14 amino acids. V was shortened by 3 bases and J by 1 base, with 9 bases between the two germline ends. The CDR3 spells CASSFSVGNTEAFF. The CDR3 DNA sequence: TGTGCCAGCAGTTTTTCAGTAGGGAACACTGAAGCTTTCTTT.

In nucleotides, the CDR3 is TGTGCCAGCAGCGTCACAACCGGGACAACCTACGAGCAGTACTTC. Protein product: CASSVTTGTTYEQYF. This chain joins TRBV7-2 and TRBJ2-7, with TRBD1 as a possible D gene (6 bases). V was clipped by 5 bases and J by 2 bases, with 16 bases between them. The CDR3 has 15 residues. The V gene's germline CDR1 is SGHTA and CDR2 FQGNSA.

This clonotype was detected only a few times. This chain links TRBV28 with TRBJ2-3, with 9 bases fitting TRBD1. The CDR3 spans 16 residues. Germline V gene data show CDR1 as MDHEN and CDR2 as SYDVKM. The junction had 11 bases not matched to a gene; V was cut back by 5 bases and J by 5 bases. The CDR3 nucleotides read TGTGCCAGCAGTCCAGGTCCGACAGGGGGAAAAGATACGCAGTATTTT. As protein: CASSPGPTGGKDTQYF.